This TCR beta chain was captured in a study of blood T cell repertoires in COVID-19 (dated by TCRdb to 2018 to 2021). Background on the whole study: Samples from collaborators originated in the United States, Italy and Spain and spanned both the acute and convalescent phases of COVID-19. The prospective study material was composed of cDNA or gDNA derived from T cells, B-cell-depleted T cells, or PBMCs. The dataset comprised deeply sampled blood TCRbeta repertoires from subjects exposed to, actively infected with, or recovered from COVID-19. A freely available public database, intended as a resource for researchers studying the immune response to SARS-CoV-2, is where the repertoires were released. Samples were obtained from the ongoing ImmuneRACE study (first 160 participants) and from 1,254 subjects provided by 6 global collaborators. A de-identified subject ID, COVID-19 status, age in years and sex were almost always included in the sample metadata. Where HLA class I and class II types were available, the types were taken from metadata supplied by the sample provider, not from assay-based typing.

Ends trimmed: V by 5 bases, J by 7 bases; bases unmatched to a gene: 13. CDR1 and CDR2, looked up from the germline V gene (reference sequence), are LNHDA and SQIVND. The CDR3 runs 15 residues from the cysteine to the phenylalanine. Kept here is only the CDR3 DNA, which spans 45 bases and is read in frame from base 1. The immunoSEQ Assay, a bias-controlled multiplex PCR, was used to amplify TCRbeta CDR3 regions from genomic DNA. Concerning the study's data processing: Nucleated cell counts per sample were estimated from amplification of reference gene primers within the assay. Sequence reads were collapsed and filtered to measure the absolute abundance of every unique TCRbeta CDR3 rearrangement. For each sample, productive Simpson clonality was calculated by taking the square root of Simpson's diversity index across productive rearrangements. Here the immuneACCESS table is served through TCRdb, limited to in-frame sequences with V and J called. Missing clones are a known gap in these copies; in checked studies unresolved V genes cover under half, and the rest lacks a known reason. D and trimming come from the DNA, and the V and J calls and clone size come from that table. Recorded for this sample are some 200,000 clones; roughly 90% of them occurred a single time. Around 0.76% of the sample goes to the ten largest clones.

With respect to this clone: The target of this receptor is not known. The sample holds no much larger clone one base away, and base qualities are not on file.

Findings and caveats that apply to the study as a whole: How much clinical and demographic metadata was included differed by source and by participant, and the metadata was provided uncurated.

Whole blood was collected in K2EDTA tubes by collaborating institutions according to the institutions' own protocols. For TCRbeta analysis, collaborators shipped samples in one of three forms: frozen whole blood, isolated PBMCs, or DNA extracted from either of those sample types. This sequence uses TRBV19 and TRBJ2-7, and 8 bases in between align with TRBD1. Sequencing was performed on peripheral blood. The sequence came from an older woman with acute or convalescent COVID-19. The nucleotides read TGTGCCAGTAGTCCGGACGACAGGGGACTGAAGGAGCAGTACTTC. The resulting protein is CASSPDDRGLKEQYF.